This T cell receptor (beta chain) originates from a study of T-cell reconstitution after alpha-beta-depleted transplantation in children. TCRbeta library construction was performed incorporating unique molecular identifiers. MiXCR, applied by TCRdb to the PCR reads, yields one record per CDR3 protein. The table records more than 90,000 distinct CDR3 sequences, roughly 8.8% of them present only once. In this sample, this clonotype turned up many times. V lost 4 bases and J 2 bases, leaving 9 bases between the germline ends. Germline V gene sequence: CDR1 MGHRA, CDR2 YSYEKL. This CDR3 contains 15 residues.

The J gene is TRBJ2-6, the V gene TRBV4-1; D unclear. The TCR originated in a human donor who donated a stem cell graft to a child with congenital amegakaryocytic thrombocytopenia. The sample was PBMCs from the stem cell graft donor, taken from the stem cell graft. The CDR3 DNA sequence: TGCGCCAGCAGCCTGGGCAAAACTGGGGCCAACGTCCTGACTTTC. Encoded protein: CASSLGKTGANVLTF.